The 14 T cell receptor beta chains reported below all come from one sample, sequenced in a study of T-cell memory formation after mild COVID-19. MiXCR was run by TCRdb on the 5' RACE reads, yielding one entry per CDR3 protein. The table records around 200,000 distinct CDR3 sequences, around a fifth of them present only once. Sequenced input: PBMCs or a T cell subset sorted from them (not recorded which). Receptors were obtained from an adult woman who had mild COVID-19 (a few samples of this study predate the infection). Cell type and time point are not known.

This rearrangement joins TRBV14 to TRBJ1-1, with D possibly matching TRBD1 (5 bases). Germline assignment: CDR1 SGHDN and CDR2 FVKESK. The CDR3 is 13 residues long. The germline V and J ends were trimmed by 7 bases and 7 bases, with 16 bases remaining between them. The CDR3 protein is CASTPWRGGEAFF. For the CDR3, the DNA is TGTGCCAGCACCCCGTGGAGGGGCGGTGAAGCTTTCTTT.

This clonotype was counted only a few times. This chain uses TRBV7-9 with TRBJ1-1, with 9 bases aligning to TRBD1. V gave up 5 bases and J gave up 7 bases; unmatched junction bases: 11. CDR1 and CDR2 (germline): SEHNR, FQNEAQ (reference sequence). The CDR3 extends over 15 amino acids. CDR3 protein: CASSRDRAPPDEAFF. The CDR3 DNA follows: TGTGCCAGCAGCCGGGACAGGGCCCCCCCCGATGAAGCTTTCTTT.

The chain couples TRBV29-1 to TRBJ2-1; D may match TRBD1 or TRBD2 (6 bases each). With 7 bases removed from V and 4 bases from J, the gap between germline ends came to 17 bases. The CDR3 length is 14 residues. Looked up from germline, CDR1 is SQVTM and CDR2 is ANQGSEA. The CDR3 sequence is CSAPLGGGYNEQFF. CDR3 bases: TGCAGCGCCCCTCTTGGAGGGGGGTACAATGAGCAGTTCTTC.

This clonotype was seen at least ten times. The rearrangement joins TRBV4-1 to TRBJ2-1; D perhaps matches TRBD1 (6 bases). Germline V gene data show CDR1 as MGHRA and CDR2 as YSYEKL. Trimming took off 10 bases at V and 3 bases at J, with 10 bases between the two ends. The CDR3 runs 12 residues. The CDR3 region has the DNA TGCGCCACCCAGGGGTTCTACAATGAGCAGTTCTTC. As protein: CATQGFYNEQFF.

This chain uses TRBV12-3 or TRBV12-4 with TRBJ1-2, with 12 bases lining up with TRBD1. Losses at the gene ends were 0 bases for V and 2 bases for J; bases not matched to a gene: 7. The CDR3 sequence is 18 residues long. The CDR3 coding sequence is TGTGCCAGCAGTTTAGCGCGGGGACAGGGGGCGAGGAACTATGGCTACACCTTC. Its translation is CASSLARGQGARNYGYTF.

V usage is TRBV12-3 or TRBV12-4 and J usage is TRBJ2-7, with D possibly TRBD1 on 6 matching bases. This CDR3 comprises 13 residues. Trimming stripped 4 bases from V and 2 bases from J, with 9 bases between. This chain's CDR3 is CASSWGTTYEQYF. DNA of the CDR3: TGTGCCAGCAGTTGGGGGACAACCTACGAGCAGTACTTC.

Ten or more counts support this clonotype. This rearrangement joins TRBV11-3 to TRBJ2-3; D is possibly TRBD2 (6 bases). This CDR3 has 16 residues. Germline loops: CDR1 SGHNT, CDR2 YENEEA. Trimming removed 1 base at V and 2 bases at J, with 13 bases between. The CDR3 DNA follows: TGTGCCAGCAGCTTAGGAGGAGGGAGTAACACAGATACGCAGTATTTT. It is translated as CASSLGGGSNTDTQYF.

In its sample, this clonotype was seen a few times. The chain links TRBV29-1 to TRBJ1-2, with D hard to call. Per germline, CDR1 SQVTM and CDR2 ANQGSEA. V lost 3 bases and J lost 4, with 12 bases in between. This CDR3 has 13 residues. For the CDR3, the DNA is TGCAGCGTTGACTACGACGGGAGCTATGGCTACACCTTC. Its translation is CSVDYDGSYGYTF.

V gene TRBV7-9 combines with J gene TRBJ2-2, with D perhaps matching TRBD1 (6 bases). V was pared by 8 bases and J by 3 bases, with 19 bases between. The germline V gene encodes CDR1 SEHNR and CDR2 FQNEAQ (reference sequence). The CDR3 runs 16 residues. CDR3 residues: CASGQDRQGDTGELFF. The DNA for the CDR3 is TGTGCCAGCGGTCAGGACAGACAAGGGGACACCGGGGAGCTGTTTTTT.

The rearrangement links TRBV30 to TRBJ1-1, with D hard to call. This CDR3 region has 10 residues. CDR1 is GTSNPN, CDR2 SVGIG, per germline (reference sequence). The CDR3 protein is CVAKVTEAFF. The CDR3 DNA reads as TGTGTCGCAAAGGTCACTGAAGCTTTCTTT.

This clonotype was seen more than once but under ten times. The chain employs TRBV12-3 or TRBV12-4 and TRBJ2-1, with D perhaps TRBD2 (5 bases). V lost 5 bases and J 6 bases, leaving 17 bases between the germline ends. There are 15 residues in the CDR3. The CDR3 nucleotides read TGTGCCAGCAGTGCCTTGGGAGTAGGCGGCAATGAGCAGTTCTTC. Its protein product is CASSALGVGGNEQFF.

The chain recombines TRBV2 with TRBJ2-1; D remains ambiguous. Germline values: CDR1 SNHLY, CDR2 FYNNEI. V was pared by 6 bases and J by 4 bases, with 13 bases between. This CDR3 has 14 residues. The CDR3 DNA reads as TGTGCCAGCAGCGATGGGCCAACTTACAATGAGCAGTTCTTC. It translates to CASSDGPTYNEQFF.

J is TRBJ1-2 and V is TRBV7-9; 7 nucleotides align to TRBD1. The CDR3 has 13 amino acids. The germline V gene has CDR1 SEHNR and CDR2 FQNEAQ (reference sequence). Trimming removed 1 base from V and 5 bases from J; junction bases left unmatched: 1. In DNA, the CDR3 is TGTGCCAGCAGCTTAGTACAGGGGTATGGCTACACCTTC. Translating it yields CASSLVQGYGYTF.

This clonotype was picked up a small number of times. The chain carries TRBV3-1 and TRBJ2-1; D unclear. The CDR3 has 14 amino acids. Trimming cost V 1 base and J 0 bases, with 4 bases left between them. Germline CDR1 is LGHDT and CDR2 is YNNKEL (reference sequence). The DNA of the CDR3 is TGTGCCAGCAGCCAAGCGGTCTCCTACAATGAGCAGTTCTTC. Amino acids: CASSQAVSYNEQFF.